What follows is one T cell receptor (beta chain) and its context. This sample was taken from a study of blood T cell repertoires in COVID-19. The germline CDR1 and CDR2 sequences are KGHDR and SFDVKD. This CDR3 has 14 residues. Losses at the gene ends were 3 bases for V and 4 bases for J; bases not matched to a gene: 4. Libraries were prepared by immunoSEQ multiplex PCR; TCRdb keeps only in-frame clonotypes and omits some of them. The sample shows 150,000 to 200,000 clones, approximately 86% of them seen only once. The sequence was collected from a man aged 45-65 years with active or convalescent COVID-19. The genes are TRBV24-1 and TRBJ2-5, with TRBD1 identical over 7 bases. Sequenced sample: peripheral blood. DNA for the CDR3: TGTGCCACCAGTGATCCGACAGGGCTAGAGACCCAGTACTTC. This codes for CATSDPTGLETQYF.